These 6 T cell receptor beta chains came from one sample sequenced in a study of T cell responses to AZD1222 COVID-19 vaccine. The assay was immunoSEQ multiplex PCR, and TCRdb's table has in-frame clones only and misses some. The sample yields fewer than 85,000 clones, roughly four fifths seen once. The specimen comprised peripheral blood, sampled 28 days after the second AZD1222 dose. The origin of the receptors is an adult who received the AZD1222 COVID-19 vaccine.

The gene calls are TRBV6-2 or TRBV6-3 and TRBJ1-2; D unclear. The CDR3 loop spans 14 amino acids. The V end was cut by 1 base, the J end by 4 bases, with 10 bases between. The V gene's germline CDR1 is MNHEY and CDR2 SVGEGT. For the CDR3, the DNA is TGTGCCAGCAGTTACTGGTACGGCTCCTATGGCTACACCTTC. It encodes CASSYWYGSYGYTF.

V and J are TRBV27 and TRBJ1-6, with D possibly being TRBD1 (6 bases). The CDR3 consists of 16 residues. From germline, CDR1 is MNHEY and CDR2 SMNVEV (reference sequence). The ends were cut back, 3 bases at V and 6 bases at J, with 15 bases in the middle. The CDR3 region has the DNA TGTGCCAGCAGTTTCTATACAGGGATCGGTAATTCACCCCTCCACTTT. Its protein is CASSFYTGIGNSPLHF.

This rearrangement joins TRBV19 to TRBJ2-1, with D perhaps matching TRBD2 (6 bases). Trimming stripped 6 bases from V and 0 bases from J, with 12 bases between. This CDR3 is 15 amino acids long. Germline-derived CDR1 and CDR2 are LNHDA and SQIVND (reference sequence). The DNA for the CDR3 is TGTGCCAGTAGCTTTAGCGGAAGCTCCTACAATGAGCAGTTCTTC. Its protein is CASSFSGSSYNEQFF.

The chain employs TRBV5-1 and TRBJ2-5; D may be TRBD1 or TRBD2 (5 bases each). Germline CDR1 and CDR2: SGHRS and YFSETQ. The CDR3 contains 14 residues. The V end was cut by 3 bases, the J end by 5 bases, with 14 bases between. CDR3 coding DNA: TGCGCCAGCAGCTGGACCGGGACCCCGGAGACCCAGTACTTC. It encodes CASSWTGTPETQYF.

This sequence joins TRBV6-5 and TRBJ2-3; 9 nucleotides match TRBD2. From germline, CDR1 is MNHEY and CDR2 SVGAGI. The CDR3 is made up of 14 amino acids. After removal of 6 bases from V and 2 bases from J, the junction contained 3 bases not matched to a gene. CDR3 nucleotides: TGTGCCAGCAGCCTAGCGGGGTACACAGATACGCAGTATTTT. It is translated as CASSLAGYTDTQYF.

CDR3 sequence reads: CASSYSPSGNPNEQFF. The DNA for the CDR3 is TGTGCCAGCAGTTACTCCCCTAGCGGGAATCCCAATGAGCAGTTCTTC. The chain recombines TRBV6-2 or TRBV6-3 with TRBJ2-1; TRBD2 aligns across 9 bases. The junction had 6 bases not matched to a gene; V was cut back by 0 bases and J by 6 bases. In germline, CDR1 is MNHEY, CDR2 SVGEGT. The CDR3 contains 16 residues.